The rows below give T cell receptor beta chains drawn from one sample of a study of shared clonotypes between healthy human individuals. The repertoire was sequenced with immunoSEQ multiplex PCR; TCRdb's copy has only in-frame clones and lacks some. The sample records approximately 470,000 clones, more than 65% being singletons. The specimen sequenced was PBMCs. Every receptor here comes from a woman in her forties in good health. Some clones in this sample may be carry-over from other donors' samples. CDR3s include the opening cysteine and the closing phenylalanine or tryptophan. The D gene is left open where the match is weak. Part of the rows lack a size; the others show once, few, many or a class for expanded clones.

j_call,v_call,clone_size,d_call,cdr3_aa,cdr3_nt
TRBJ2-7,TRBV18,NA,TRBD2,CASRTTGLAGEQYF,TGTGCCAGCCGGACGACGGGACTAGCGGGCGAGCAGTACTTC
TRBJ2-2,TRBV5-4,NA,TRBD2,CASSLGSGRSVGELFF,TGTGCCAGCAGCTTGGGTAGCGGGAGGAGCGTCGGGGAGCTGTTTTTT
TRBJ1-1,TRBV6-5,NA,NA,CASSIPRANTEAFF,TGTGCCAGCAGTATCCCTAGGGCGAACACTGAAGCTTTCTTT
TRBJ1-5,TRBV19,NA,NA,CASSISPGWQHF,TGTGCCAGTAGTATTTCACCGGGTTGGCAGCATTTT
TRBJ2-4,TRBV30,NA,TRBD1,CAWRRQGQHIQYF,TGTGCCTGGAGGCGACAGGGGCAGCACATTCAGTACTTC
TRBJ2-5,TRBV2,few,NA,CASSPDLQETQYF,TGTGCCAGCAGTCCGGACTTGCAAGAGACCCAGTACTTC
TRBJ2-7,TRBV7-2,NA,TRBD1,CASSSDTGGEQYF,TGTGCCAGCAGCTCAGATACAGGGGGCGAGCAGTACTTC
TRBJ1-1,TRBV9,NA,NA,CASSLSGTGNTEAFF,TGTGCCAGCAGCTTGTCCGGGACGGGGAACACTGAAGCTTTCTTT
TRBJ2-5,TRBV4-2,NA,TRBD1,CASSQVGGLETQYF,TGTGCCAGCAGCCAAGTAGGGGGCTTAGAGACCCAGTACTTC
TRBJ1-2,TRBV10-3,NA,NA,CAISEEGQYGYTF,TGTGCCATCAGTGAGGAGGGCCAGTATGGCTACACCTTC
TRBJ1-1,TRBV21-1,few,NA,CARDPTRSTEAFF,TGTGCCAGAGACCCCACCCGGAGCACTGAAGCTTTCTTT
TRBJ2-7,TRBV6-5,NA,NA,CASFPPGRDEQYF,TGTGCCAGCTTCCCCCCAGGTCGGGACGAGCAGTACTTC
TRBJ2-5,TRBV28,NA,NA,CASSFLGQGGKETQYF,TGTGCCAGCAGTTTTTTGGGGCAGGGAGGAAAGGAGACCCAGTACTTC
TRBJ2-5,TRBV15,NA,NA,CATKQGDIISETQYF,TGTGCCACCAAGCAAGGGGACATCATCTCGGAGACCCAGTACTTC
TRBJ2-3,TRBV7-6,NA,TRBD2,CASSSGTSGITDTQYF,TGTGCCAGCAGCTCCGGGACTAGCGGGATCACAGATACGCAGTATTTT
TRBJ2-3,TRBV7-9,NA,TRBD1,CASSLARRQGEDTQYF,TGTGCCAGCAGCTTAGCGCGGAGACAGGGTGAGGATACGCAGTATTTT
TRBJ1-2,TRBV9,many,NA,CASSVGGIRDYGYTF,TGTGCCAGCAGCGTCGGGGGGATCAGGGACTATGGCTACACCTTC
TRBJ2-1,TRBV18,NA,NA,CASSPKMRSDEQFF,TGTGCCAGCTCACCTAAAATGAGAAGCGATGAGCAGTTCTTC
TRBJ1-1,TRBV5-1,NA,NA,CASSLQDNTEAFF,TGCGCCAGCAGCTTGCAGGATAACACTGAAGCTTTCTTT
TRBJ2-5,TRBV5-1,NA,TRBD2,CASSFGTSGGQETQYF,TGCGCCAGCAGCTTTGGGACTAGCGGGGGGCAAGAGACCCAGTACTTC
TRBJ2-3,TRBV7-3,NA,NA,CASSLTGLLTDTQYF,TGTGCCAGCAGCTTAACTGGACTCCTAACAGATACGCAGTATTTT
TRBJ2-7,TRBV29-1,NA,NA,CSVEGSFYEQYF,TGCAGCGTAGAAGGGAGTTTTTACGAGCAGTACTTC
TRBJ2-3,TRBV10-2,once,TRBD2,CASSGLAGSTDTQYF,TGCGCCAGCAGTGGACTAGCGGGAAGCACAGATACGCAGTATTTT
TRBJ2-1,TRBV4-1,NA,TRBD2,CASRQTSGRIDEQFF,TGCGCCAGCAGACAGACTAGCGGGAGGATTGATGAGCAGTTCTTC
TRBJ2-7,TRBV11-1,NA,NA,CASSRQGGTQHEQYF,TGTGCCAGCAGCCGACAGGGAGGGACTCAACACGAGCAGTACTTC
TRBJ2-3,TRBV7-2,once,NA,CASSFRTGTDTQYF,TGTGCCAGCAGCTTCAGGACAGGCACAGATACGCAGTATTTT
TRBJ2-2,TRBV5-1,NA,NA,CASSNSETGELFF,TGCGCCAGCAGCAATTCAGAAACCGGGGAGCTGTTTTTT
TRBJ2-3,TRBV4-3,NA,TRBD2,CASSLGLAGTDTQYF,TGCGCCAGCAGCTTAGGACTAGCGGGAACAGATACGCAGTATTTT
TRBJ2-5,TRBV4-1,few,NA,CASSRQPWAQETQYF,TGCGCCAGCAGCCGCCAGCCCTGGGCCCAAGAGACCCAGTACTTC
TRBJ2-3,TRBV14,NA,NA,CASSHNSRTQYF,TGTGCCAGCAGCCATAATAGTCGTACGCAGTATTTT
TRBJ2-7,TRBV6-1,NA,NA,CASSGKRNSYEQYF,TGTGCCAGCAGTGGAAAACGTAACTCCTACGAGCAGTACTTC
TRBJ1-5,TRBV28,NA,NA,CASSSAISIQPQHF,TGTGCCAGCAGTAGTGCTATATCAATTCAGCCCCAGCATTTT
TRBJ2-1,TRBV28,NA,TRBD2,CASRSKLAGGPRHEQFF,TGTGCCAGCAGATCTAAACTAGCGGGAGGGCCTAGACATGAGCAGTTCTTC
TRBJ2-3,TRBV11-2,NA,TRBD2,CASSYLAGPTDTQYF,TGTGCCAGCAGCTATCTAGCGGGACCCACAGATACGCAGTATTTT
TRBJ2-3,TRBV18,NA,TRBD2,CASSPRTRGTDTQYF,TGTGCCAGCTCACCAAGGACTAGGGGCACAGATACGCAGTATTTT
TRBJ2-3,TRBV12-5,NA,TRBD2,CASGFGLAGSTDTQYF,TGTGCTAGTGGTTTTGGCCTAGCGGGAAGCACAGATACGCAGTATTTT
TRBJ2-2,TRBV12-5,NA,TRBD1,CASGPGTGKGNTGELFF,TGTGCTAGTGGTCCGGGGACAGGGAAGGGGAACACCGGGGAGCTGTTTTTT
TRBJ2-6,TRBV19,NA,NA,CASAYSGANVLTF,TGTGCCAGTGCCTACTCTGGGGCCAACGTCCTGACTTTC
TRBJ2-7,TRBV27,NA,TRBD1,CASSLSWTGRYEQYF,TGTGCCAGCAGTTTATCGTGGACAGGTAGATACGAGCAGTACTTC
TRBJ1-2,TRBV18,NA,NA,CASSPQGHGYTF,TGTGCCAGCTCACCACAAGGGCATGGCTACACCTTC
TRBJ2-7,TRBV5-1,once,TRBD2,CASSLGFGTSGAYEQYF,TGCGCCAGCAGCTTGGGTTTCGGGACTAGCGGGGCCTACGAGCAGTACTTC
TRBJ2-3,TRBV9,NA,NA,CASSPRARGTDTQYF,TGTGCCAGCAGCCCGAGGGCACGAGGCACAGATACGCAGTATTTT
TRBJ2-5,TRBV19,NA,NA,CASSIGGTPLETQYF,TGTGCCAGTAGTATTGGAGGTACACCGCTCGAGACCCAGTACTTC
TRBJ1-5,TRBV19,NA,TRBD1,CASRARGLSNQPQHF,TGTGCCAGTAGGGCGAGGGGGCTGAGCAATCAGCCCCAGCATTTT
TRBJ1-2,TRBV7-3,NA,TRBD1,CASSLTGGGEHGYTF,TGTGCCAGCAGCTTAACCGGAGGGGGCGAGCATGGCTACACCTTC
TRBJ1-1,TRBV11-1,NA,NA,CASSLDRTNTEAFF,TGTGCCAGCAGCCTTGACAGGACGAACACTGAAGCTTTCTTT
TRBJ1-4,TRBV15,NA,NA,CATSRGTESEKLFF,TGTGCCACCAGCAGAGGGACGGAATCTGAAAAACTGTTTTTT
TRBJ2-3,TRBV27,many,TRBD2,CASSLGLAQDTQYF,TGTGCCAGCAGTTTGGGACTAGCCCAAGATACGCAGTATTTT
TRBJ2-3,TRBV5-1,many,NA,CASSSLSSTTDTQYF,TGCGCCAGCAGCTCACTGTCTAGCACCACAGATACGCAGTATTTT
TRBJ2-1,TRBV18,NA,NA,CASSRTGFHNEQFF,TGTGCCAGCTCCCGAACTGGGTTCCACAATGAGCAGTTCTTC
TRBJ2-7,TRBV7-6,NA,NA,CASSLAEFPRPYEQYF,TGTGCCAGCAGCTTAGCAGAGTTCCCTCGGCCCTACGAGCAGTACTTC
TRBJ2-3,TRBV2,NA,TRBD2,CASRGLAGAFTDTQYF,TGTGCCAGCAGAGGACTAGCGGGGGCCTTCACAGATACGCAGTATTTT
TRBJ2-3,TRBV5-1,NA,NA,CASRGGTSTDTQYF,TGCGCCAGCAGAGGGGGAACTAGCACAGATACGCAGTATTTT
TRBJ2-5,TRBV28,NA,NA,CASSLGPQDTQYF,TGTGCCAGCAGCTTGGGACCCCAAGATACCCAGTACTTC
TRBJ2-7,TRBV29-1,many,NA,CSVGSGGHEQYF,TGCAGCGTTGGGAGTGGTGGGCACGAGCAGTACTTC